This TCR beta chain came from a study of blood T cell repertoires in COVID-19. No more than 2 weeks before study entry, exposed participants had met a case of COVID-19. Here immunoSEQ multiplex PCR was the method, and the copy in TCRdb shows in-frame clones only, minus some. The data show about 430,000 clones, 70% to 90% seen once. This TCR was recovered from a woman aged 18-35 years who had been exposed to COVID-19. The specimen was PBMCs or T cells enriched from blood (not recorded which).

CDR3 residues: CASTSGDLPEQYF. The CDR3 DNA follows: TGTGCCAGCACTAGCGGGGACCTTCCAGAGCAGTACTTC. J is TRBJ2-7 and V is TRBV10-3; 10 nucleotides align to TRBD2. In germline, CDR1 is ENHRY, CDR2 SYGVKD. J was trimmed by 7 bases and V by 10 bases; bases with no gene match: 10. The CDR3 has 13 amino acids.